The 28 T cell receptor beta chains listed next were all sequenced from one sample in a study of shared clonotypes between healthy human individuals. TCRdb's table, derived via immunoSEQ multiplex PCR, lists solely in-frame clones and lacks some. The sample lists some 980,000 clones, around 80% occurring once. The sequenced material came from memory CD4+ T cells sorted from blood. Subset specified: CD45RA-negative fraction. All receptors come from a man between 18 and 29 years old in good health.

The V gene is TRBV6-6, the J gene TRBJ2-7; possibly TRBD2 for D (6 bases). CDR1 is MNHNY and CDR2 is SVGAGI in the germline V gene (reference sequence). The CDR3 has 15 residues. Trimming removed 0 bases from V and 4 bases from J, with 13 bases in between. CDR3 in amino acids: CASSYSGAGPYEQYF. In DNA, the CDR3 is TGTGCCAGCAGTTACTCAGGAGCGGGCCCTTACGAGCAGTACTTC.

The CDR3 reads CASSLAGQGEGSPLHF. CDR3 DNA: TGTGCCAGCAGCTTAGCCGGACAGGGAGAGGGTTCACCCCTCCACTTT. The gene calls are TRBV7-2 and TRBJ1-6; 8 nucleotides align to TRBD1. V dropped 0 bases and J dropped 9; count of bases not matched to a gene: 7. From germline, CDR1 is SGHTA and CDR2 FQGNSA. The length of the CDR3 is 16 residues. Using reference TRBV7-2 and TRBJ1-6 for the parts outside the CDR3, the full variable domain is GAGVSQSPSNKVTEKGKDVELRCDPISGHTALYWYRQSLGQGLEFLIYFQGNSAPDKSGLPSDRFSAERTGGSVSTLTIQRTQQEDSAVYLCASSLAGQGEGSPLHFGNGTRLTVT.

This chain's CDR3 is CASRHDYNPADTQYF. CDR3 DNA sequence: TGTGCCAGCAGGCATGACTACAACCCTGCAGATACGCAGTATTTT. The gene calls are TRBV7-9 and TRBJ2-3, with TRBD2 as a possible D gene (5 bases). This CDR3 is built from 15 residues. The germline CDR1 and CDR2 sequences are SEHNR and FQNEAQ (reference sequence). V lost 6 bases, J lost 4 bases, and 17 bases lay in between.

This chain uses TRBV5-6 with TRBJ1-3, with TRBD1 identical over 9 bases. V gave up 1 base and J gave up 1 base; unmatched junction bases: 3. This CDR3 spans 16 amino acids. Germline CDR1 and CDR2: SGHDT and YYEEEE. CDR3 in amino acids: CASSLRQGVSGNTIYF. The CDR3 DNA reads as TGTGCCAGCAGCTTGAGACAGGGGGTTTCTGGAAACACCATATATTTT.

The J gene is TRBJ2-1, the V gene TRBV9; D could derive from TRBD1 or TRBD2 (7 bases each). Trimming stripped 3 bases from V and 3 bases from J, with 13 bases between. The CDR3 runs to 15 residues. Germline CDR1 SGDLS, CDR2 YYNGEE. Here the CDR3 reads CASSGQGGNYNEQFF. The CDR3 region has the DNA TGTGCCAGCAGCGGCCAGGGGGGGAACTACAATGAGCAGTTCTTC.

The chain joins TRBV4-3 to TRBJ2-7; 10 bases fit TRBD2. CDR3 size: 18 residues. V dropped 1 base and J dropped 3; count of bases not matched to a gene: 12. The germline V gene has CDR1 LGHNA and CDR2 YSLEER. CDR3 amino acids: CASSQVADWTSGFYEQYF. As DNA, the CDR3 is TGCGCCAGCAGCCAAGTAGCAGATTGGACTAGCGGCTTCTACGAGCAGTACTTC.

This clone was detected many times. Other DNA sequences of this sample code for an identical CDR3. The gene calls are TRBV15 and TRBJ1-2, with D maybe TRBD1 (5 bases). The CDR3 has 12 residues. V lost 0 bases to trimming and J lost 7 bases, with 6 bases between them. Germline V lookup: CDR1 LNHNV, CDR2 YYDKDF (reference sequence). CDR3 amino acids: CATSRDQGGYTF. The CDR3 DNA is TGTGCCACCAGCAGAGATCAGGGTGGCTACACCTTC. The whole variable domain, filled in from reference TRBV15 and TRBJ1-2, reads DAMVIQNPRYQVTQFGKPVTLSCSQTLNHNVMYWYQQKSSQAPKLLFHYYDKDFNNEADTPDNFQSRRPNTSFCFLDIRSPGLGDTAMYLCATSRDQGGYTFGSGTRLTVV.

The count of this clone is one. V usage is TRBV12-5 and J usage is TRBJ2-3; 8 bases agree with TRBD2. Germline CDR1 reads LGHNT; CDR2 reads FRNRAP. The V segment lost 0 bases and the J segment 6 bases; nucleotides outside the gene matches: 8. The CDR3 totals 16 residues. CDR3 protein: CASGLVLTGGPDTQYF. CDR3 bases: TGTGCTAGTGGTTTGGTACTGACGGGAGGGCCGGATACGCAGTATTTT.

On this clone: Within the sample, other DNA sequences also encode this same CDR3. CDR3 protein: CASSFAGADTQYF. CDR3 sequence (DNA): TGCGCCAGCAGCTTCGCCGGGGCAGATACGCAGTATTTT. The chain couples TRBV5-1 to TRBJ2-3; tentative D call: TRBD2 (5 bases). The V gene lost 2 bases and the J gene lost 4 bases, with 8 bases spanning the gap. The V gene's germline CDR1 is SGHRS and CDR2 YFSETQ. The CDR3 length is 13 residues.

The chain carries TRBV18 and TRBJ2-1; D is possibly TRBD2 (6 bases). With 1 base removed from V and 3 bases from J, the gap between germline ends came to 13 bases. CDR1 is KGHSH and CDR2 is LQKENI in the germline V gene. The length of the CDR3 is 16 residues. CDR3 loop: CASSPRASDNYNEQFF. CDR3 in DNA: TGTGCCAGCTCACCACGGGCTAGCGACAACTACAATGAGCAGTTCTTC.

This clone was counted only a few times. The V gene is TRBV11-2, the J gene TRBJ1-1, with D unclear. This CDR3 region has 13 residues. V shed 1 base and J shed 7 bases, with 10 bases lying between them. The germline gives CDR1 SGHAT, CDR2 FQNNGV. The CDR3 DNA reads TGTGCCAGCAGCTTAGCCCCCGGAGGTGAAGCTTTCTTT. Translation gives CASSLAPGGEAFF.

The chain uses TRBV27 and TRBJ1-2; D unresolved. Trimming cost V 2 bases and J 6 bases, with 10 bases left between them. This CDR3 spans 13 amino acids. CDR1 is MNHEY and CDR2 is SMNVEV in the germline V gene (reference sequence). The CDR3 loop reads CASSLQGRDGYTF. The CDR3 DNA is TGTGCCAGCAGTTTACAAGGGCGGGATGGCTACACCTTC.

V gene TRBV7-3 combines with J gene TRBJ2-1; TRBD2 matches at 9 bases. The trim removed 2 bases at V and 5 bases at J, leaving 4 bases unmatched. The CDR3 runs to 15 residues. In germline, CDR1 is SGHTA, CDR2 FQGTGA. In nucleotides, the CDR3 is TGTGCCAGCAGCTTAGGGAGCGGGGGGAACAATGAGCAGTTCTTC. It translates to CASSLGSGGNNEQFF.

The chain is built from TRBV10-3 and TRBJ2-2; a possible D gene is TRBD1 (6 bases). The CDR3 totals 13 residues. Germline values: CDR1 ENHRY, CDR2 SYGVKD. V lost 4 bases to trimming and J lost 8 bases, with 11 bases between them. CDR3 region: CAISGQDRGELFF. CDR3 nucleotides: TGTGCCATCAGTGGACAAGACAGGGGGGAGCTGTTTTTT.

The CDR3 DNA is TGTGCCAGCAGCCAAGATATGCAGGGACGGAAAGAGACCCAGTACTTC. It specifies CASSQDMQGRKETQYF. The chain carries TRBV4-2 and TRBJ2-5; D is possibly TRBD1 or TRBD2 (5 bases each). CDR3 length: 16 amino acids. V lost 0 bases and J 3 bases, leaving 14 bases between the germline ends. Germline CDR1 and CDR2: LGHNA and YNFKEQ.

For this clone: One end of the junction varies from germline; a read error may be responsible. The chain uses TRBV18 and TRBJ1-4, with D tentatively TRBD1 (5 bases). This CDR3 is built from 16 residues. Germline V gene data show CDR1 as KGHSH and CDR2 as LQKENI. The CDR3 DNA reads TGTGCCAGCTCATCACCCACAGGACTATCTAATGAAAAACTGTTTTTT. Translated, it gives CASSSPTGLSNEKLFF.

The rearrangement links TRBV5-4 to TRBJ2-1; 14 nucleotides align to TRBD2. Per germline, CDR1 SGHNT and CDR2 YYREEE (reference sequence). The J segment lost 9 bases and the V segment lost 0 bases, leaving 5 bases of the junction unmatched. CDR3 length equals 16 residues. CDR3 residues: CASSLGGTSGRGEQFF. In nucleotides, the CDR3 is TGTGCCAGCAGCTTGGGGGGGACTAGCGGGAGAGGTGAGCAGTTCTTC.

J is TRBJ2-1 and V is TRBV5-1, with 9 bases that match TRBD2. This CDR3 contains 15 residues. V lost 4 bases to trimming and J lost 12 bases; unmatched junction nucleotides: 14. The V gene's germline CDR1 is SGHRS and CDR2 YFSETQ. The CDR3 reads CASSEEASGAIGQFF. CDR3 nucleotide sequence: TGCGCCAGCAGCGAGGAAGCTAGCGGGGCCATAGGGCAGTTCTTC.

This chain joins TRBV27 and TRBJ2-7; 11 bases match TRBD2. This CDR3 has 15 amino acids. The V gene end was trimmed by 2 bases and the J gene end by 4 bases; junction bases not matched to a gene: 4. Germline values: CDR1 MNHEY, CDR2 SMNVEV (reference sequence). In DNA, the CDR3 is TGTGCCAGCAGTTTAAATAGCGGGGGGGCTTACGAGCAGTACTTC. Residues: CASSLNSGGAYEQYF.

Only one count was recorded for this clone. Other nucleotide sequences from this sample produce the same CDR3. The chain links TRBV18 to TRBJ2-7; TRBD2 aligns across 8 bases. V was pared by 3 bases and J by 1 base, with 2 bases of the junction left unmatched. The CDR3 is made up of 14 amino acids. Germline CDR1 is KGHSH and CDR2 is LQKENI. CDR3 in DNA: TGTGCCAGCTCACCGGCTAGCGGGTCCTACGAGCAGTACTTC. Translating gives CASSPASGSYEQYF.

The chain recombines TRBV30 with TRBJ1-4; D is unclear. Trimming took off 1 base at V and 8 bases at J, with 11 bases between the two ends. Germline CDR1 is GTSNPN and CDR2 is SVGIG (reference sequence). The CDR3 runs 13 residues. As DNA, the CDR3 is TGTGCCTGGAGTGGGGGATCGGGAGAAAAACTGTTTTTT. Translating gives CAWSGGSGEKLFF. Full variable domain (remainder filled in from reference TRBV30 and TRBJ1-4): SQTIHQWPATLVQPVGSPLSLECTVEGTSNPNLYWYRQAAGRGLQLLFYSVGIGQISSEVPQNLSASRPQDRQFILSSKKLLLSDSGFYLCAWSGGSGEKLFFGSGTQLSVL.

CDR3 sequence: CASSEAPQGNIQYF. CDR3 bases: TGTGCCAGCAGTGAAGCGCCACAGGGCAACATTCAGTACTTC. The chain carries TRBV6-1 and TRBJ2-4, with D possibly TRBD1 on 6 matching bases. The germline V gene has CDR1 MNHNS and CDR2 SASEGT. The CDR3 runs 14 residues. The V end was cut by 0 bases, the J end by 7 bases, with 10 bases between.

This chain connects TRBV7-2 to TRBJ1-1; D not certain. The CDR3 is 14 residues long. Trimming removed 1 base at V and 0 bases at J, with 6 bases between. The germline V gene has CDR1 SGHTA and CDR2 FQGNSA. The CDR3 is CASSLGEMNTEAFF. As DNA, the CDR3 is TGTGCCAGCAGCTTAGGCGAAATGAACACTGAAGCTTTCTTT.

The chain carries TRBV10-2 and TRBJ2-2; no firm D call. Germline V gene sequence: CDR1 WSHSY, CDR2 SAAADI. The CDR3 has 11 residues. The V end was cut by 6 bases, the J end by 6 bases, with 5 bases between. This chain's CDR3 is CASRTAGELFF. Here the CDR3 DNA reads TGCGCCAGCAGGACGGCCGGGGAGCTGTTTTTT.

The genes are TRBV6-6 and TRBJ1-5; maybe TRBD1 (6 bases). Looked up from germline, CDR1 is MNHNY and CDR2 is SVGAGI (reference sequence). V was shortened by 5 bases and J by 8 bases, with 13 bases between the two germline ends. CDR3 size: 13 residues. The CDR3 spells CASSRQAQEPQHF. DNA for the CDR3: TGTGCCAGCAGTCGACAGGCCCAGGAGCCCCAGCATTTT.

This clone was recorded only once. The rearrangement uses TRBV5-1 and TRBJ2-3; 8 bases align to TRBD2. V gave up 4 bases and J gave up 2 bases; unmatched junction bases: 9. The CDR3 length is 16 residues. The germline CDR1 and CDR2 sequences are SGHRS and YFSETQ. The CDR3 is CASSPGLAPPTDTQYF. DNA for the CDR3: TGCGCCAGCAGCCCTGGACTAGCCCCCCCCACAGATACGCAGTATTTT.

This clone was seen at least ten times. This chain connects TRBV6-1 to TRBJ1-2, with 8 nucleotides matching TRBD1. CDR1 and CDR2 from the germline V gene are MNHNS and SASEGT. The J segment lost 4 bases and the V segment lost 2 bases, leaving 3 bases of the junction unmatched. The CDR3 spans 14 residues. The CDR3 loop reads CASSERTGPYGYTF. CDR3 sequence (DNA): TGTGCCAGCAGTGAAAGGACAGGGCCCTATGGCTACACCTTC.

The V gene is TRBV5-6, the J gene TRBJ2-2, with 9 bases lining up with TRBD1. Germline V gene lookup returns CDR1 SGHDT and CDR2 YYEEEE. The J segment lost 3 bases and the V segment lost 0 bases, leaving 9 bases of the junction unmatched. The CDR3 has 18 residues. This CDR3 is CASSLDRLGTGYTGELFF. The CDR3 DNA reads TGTGCCAGCAGCTTGGATCGTTTAGGGACAGGGTACACCGGGGAGCTGTTTTTT.